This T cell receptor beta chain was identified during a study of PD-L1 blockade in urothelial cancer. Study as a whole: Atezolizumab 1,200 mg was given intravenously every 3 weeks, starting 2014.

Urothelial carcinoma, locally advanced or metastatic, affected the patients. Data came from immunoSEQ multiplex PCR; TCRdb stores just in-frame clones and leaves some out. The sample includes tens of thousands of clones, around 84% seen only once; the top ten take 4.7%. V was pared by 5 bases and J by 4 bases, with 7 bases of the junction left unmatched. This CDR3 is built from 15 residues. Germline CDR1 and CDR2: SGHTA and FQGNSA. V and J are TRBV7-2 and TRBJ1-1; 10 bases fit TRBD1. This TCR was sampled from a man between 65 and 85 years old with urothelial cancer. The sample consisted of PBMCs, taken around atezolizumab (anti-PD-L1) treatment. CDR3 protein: CASSPIRDRGTEAFF. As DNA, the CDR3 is TGTGCCAGCAGCCCAATTAGGGACAGGGGCACTGAAGCTTTCTTT.